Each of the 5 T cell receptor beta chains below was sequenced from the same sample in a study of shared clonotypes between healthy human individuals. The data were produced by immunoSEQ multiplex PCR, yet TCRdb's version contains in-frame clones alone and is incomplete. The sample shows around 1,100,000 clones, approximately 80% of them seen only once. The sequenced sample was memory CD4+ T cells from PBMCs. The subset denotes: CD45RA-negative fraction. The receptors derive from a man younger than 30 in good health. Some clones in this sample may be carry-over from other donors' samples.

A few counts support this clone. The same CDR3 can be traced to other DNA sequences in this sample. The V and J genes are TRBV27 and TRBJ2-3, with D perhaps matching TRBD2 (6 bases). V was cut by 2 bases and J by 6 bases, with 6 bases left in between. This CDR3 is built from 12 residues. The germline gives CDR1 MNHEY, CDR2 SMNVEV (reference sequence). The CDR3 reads CASSLGGDTQYF. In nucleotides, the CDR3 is TGTGCCAGCAGTTTAGGGGGGGATACGCAGTATTTT.

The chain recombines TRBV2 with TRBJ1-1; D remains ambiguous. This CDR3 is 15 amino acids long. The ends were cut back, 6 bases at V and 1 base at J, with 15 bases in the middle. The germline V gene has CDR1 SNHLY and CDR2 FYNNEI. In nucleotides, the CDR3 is TGTGCCAGCAGCCTAAATGGACGAGGGAACACTGAAGCTTTCTTT. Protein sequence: CASSLNGRGNTEAFF.

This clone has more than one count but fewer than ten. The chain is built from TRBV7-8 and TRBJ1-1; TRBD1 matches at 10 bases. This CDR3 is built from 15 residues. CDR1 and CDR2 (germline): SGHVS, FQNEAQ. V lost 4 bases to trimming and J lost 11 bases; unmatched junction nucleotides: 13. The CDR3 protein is CASSSLGMTGGNAFF. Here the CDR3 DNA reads TGTGCCAGCAGCTCGCTGGGTATGACAGGGGGCAATGCTTTCTTT.

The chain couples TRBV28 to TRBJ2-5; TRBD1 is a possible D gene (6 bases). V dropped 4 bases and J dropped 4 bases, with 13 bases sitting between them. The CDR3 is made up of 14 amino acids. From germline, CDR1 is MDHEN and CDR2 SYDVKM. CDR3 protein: CASSSPPRGETQYF. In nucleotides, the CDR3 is TGTGCCAGCAGTTCCCCCCCCAGGGGAGAGACCCAGTACTTC.

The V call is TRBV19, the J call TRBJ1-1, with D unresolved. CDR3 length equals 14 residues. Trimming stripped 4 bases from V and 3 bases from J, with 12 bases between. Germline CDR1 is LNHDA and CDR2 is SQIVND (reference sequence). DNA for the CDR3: TGTGCCAGTAGTACAGTCCGACGGGACACTGAAGCTTTCTTT. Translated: CASSTVRRDTEAFF.